This TCR beta chain was documented in a study of beta chain features in type 1 diabetes. Findings and limits, study-wide: Shortening that was moderate but significant affected the TCRB CDR3s of Type 1 diabetes patients in all four CD4+ subsets.

Populations isolated by sorting all had purity greater than 95%. The J segment lost 2 bases and the V segment lost 5 bases, leaving 5 bases of the junction unmatched. The CDR3 is 15 amino acids. Germline V lookup: CDR1 SNHLY, CDR2 FYNNEI. As regards this clone: Its antigen is not known.

Since all of the isolated RNA was reverse transcribed, expressed TCRB transcripts were what got sequenced. Libraries were prepared by immunoSEQ multiplex PCR; TCRdb keeps only in-frame clonotypes and omits some of them. The data contain some 170,000 clones, 63% of them singletons. This sequence joins TRBV2 and TRBJ2-5; 10 bases fit TRBD1. The clonotype comes from a young man with type 1 diabetes. The sample comprised naive CD4+ T cells from blood. CDR3 sequence reads: CASSRDRGFQETQYF. The CDR3 DNA is TGTGCCAGCAGTCGGGACAGGGGCTTTCAAGAGACCCAGTACTTC.